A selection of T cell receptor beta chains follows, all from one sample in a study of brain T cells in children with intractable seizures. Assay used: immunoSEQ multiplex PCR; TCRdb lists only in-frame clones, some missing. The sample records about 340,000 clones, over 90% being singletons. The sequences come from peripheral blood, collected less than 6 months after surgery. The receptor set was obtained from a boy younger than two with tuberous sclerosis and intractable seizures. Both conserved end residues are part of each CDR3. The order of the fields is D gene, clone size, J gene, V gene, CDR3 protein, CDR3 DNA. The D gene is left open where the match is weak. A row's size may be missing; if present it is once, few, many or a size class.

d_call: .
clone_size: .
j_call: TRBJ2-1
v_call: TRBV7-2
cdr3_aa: CASSLGPGRNEQFF
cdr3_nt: TGTGCCAGCAGCTTGGGGCCCGGCCGCAATGAGCAGTTCTTC

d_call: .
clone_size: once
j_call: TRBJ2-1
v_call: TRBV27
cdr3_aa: CASSLAEGEQFF
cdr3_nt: TGTGCCAGCAGCTTAGCAGAGGGTGAGCAGTTCTTC

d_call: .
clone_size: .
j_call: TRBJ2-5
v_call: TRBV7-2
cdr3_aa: CASSIGNEETQYF
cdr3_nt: TGTGCCAGCAGCATTGGGAACGAAGAGACCCAGTACTTC

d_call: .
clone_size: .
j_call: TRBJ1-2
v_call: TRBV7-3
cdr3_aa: CASSLEGGYGYTF
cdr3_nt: TGTGCCAGCAGCTTGGAGGGGGGCTATGGCTACACCTTC

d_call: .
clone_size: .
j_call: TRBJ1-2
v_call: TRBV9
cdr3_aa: CASRRQDYGYTF
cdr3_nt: TGTGCCAGCAGGCGACAGGACTATGGCTACACCTTC

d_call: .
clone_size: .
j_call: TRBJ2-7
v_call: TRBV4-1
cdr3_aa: CASSQDRRGTYEQYF
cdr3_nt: TGCGCCAGCAGCCAAGATCGTCGGGGGACCTACGAGCAGTACTTC

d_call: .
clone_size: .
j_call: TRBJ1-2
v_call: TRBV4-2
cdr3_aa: CASSDLWEGYTF
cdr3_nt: TGTGCCAGCAGCGACCTCTGGGAAGGCTACACCTTC

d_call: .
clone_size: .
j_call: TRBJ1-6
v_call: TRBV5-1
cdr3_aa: CASSLEADLNSPLHF
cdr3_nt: TGCGCCAGCAGCTTGGAGGCAGATCTTAATTCACCCCTCCACTTT

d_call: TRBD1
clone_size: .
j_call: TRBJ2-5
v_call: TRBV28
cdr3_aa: CASTPGQTQETQYF
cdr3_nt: TGTGCCAGCACTCCGGGACAGACACAAGAGACCCAGTACTTC

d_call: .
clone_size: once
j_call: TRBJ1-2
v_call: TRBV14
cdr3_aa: CASSHGVIVGYTF
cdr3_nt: TGTGCCAGCAGCCACGGGGTTATCGTTGGCTACACCTTC

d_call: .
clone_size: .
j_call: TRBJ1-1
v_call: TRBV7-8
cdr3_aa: CASSLERVGTEAFF
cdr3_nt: TGTGCCAGCAGCTTAGAGAGGGTGGGCACTGAAGCTTTCTTT

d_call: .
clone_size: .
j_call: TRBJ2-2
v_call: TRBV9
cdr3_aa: CASSVGTGGELFF
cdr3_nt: TGTGCCAGCAGCGTTGGTACCGGCGGGGAGCTGTTTTTT

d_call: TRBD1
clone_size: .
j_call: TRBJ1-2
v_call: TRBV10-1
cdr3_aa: CASNAQGIVYGYTF
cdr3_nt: TGCGCCAGCAACGCACAGGGGATCGTTTATGGCTACACCTTC

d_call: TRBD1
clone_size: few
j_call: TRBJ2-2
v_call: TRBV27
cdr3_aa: CASRNERTGTGELFF
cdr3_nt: TGTGCCAGTAGAAATGAGCGGACAGGCACCGGGGAGCTGTTTTTT

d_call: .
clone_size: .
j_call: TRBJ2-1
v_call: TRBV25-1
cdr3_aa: CASTRDFPYNEQFF
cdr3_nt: TGTGCCAGCACTAGAGACTTCCCCTACAATGAGCAGTTCTTC

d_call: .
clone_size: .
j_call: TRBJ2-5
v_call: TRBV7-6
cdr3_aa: CASSYEFGTQYF
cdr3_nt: TGTGCCAGCAGCTACGAATTCGGGACCCAGTACTTC

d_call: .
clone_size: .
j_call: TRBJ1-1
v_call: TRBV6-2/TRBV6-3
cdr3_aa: CASSYSRGMNTEAFF
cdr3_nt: TGTGCCAGCAGTTACTCGAGGGGGATGAACACTGAAGCTTTCTTT

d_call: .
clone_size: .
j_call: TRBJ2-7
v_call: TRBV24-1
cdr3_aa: CATSDDYSYEQYF
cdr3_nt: TGTGCCACCAGTGACGACTACTCCTACGAGCAGTACTTC

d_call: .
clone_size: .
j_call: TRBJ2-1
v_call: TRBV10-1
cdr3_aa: CASSEGTNNEQFF
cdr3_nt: TGCGCCAGCAGTGAGGGGACGAACAATGAGCAGTTCTTC

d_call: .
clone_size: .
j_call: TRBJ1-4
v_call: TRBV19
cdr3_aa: CASSGLATNEKLFF
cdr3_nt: TGTGCCAGTAGTGGGCTGGCAACTAATGAAAAACTGTTTTTT

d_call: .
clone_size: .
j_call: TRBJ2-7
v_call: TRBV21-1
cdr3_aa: CASSKGRSGSREEQYF
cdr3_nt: TGTGCCAGCAGCAAAGGGCGGAGCGGGAGTCGGGAAGAGCAGTACTTC

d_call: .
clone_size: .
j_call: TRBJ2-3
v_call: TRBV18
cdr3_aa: CASSPGSGTDTQYF
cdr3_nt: TGTGCCAGCTCACCGGGTTCGGGCACAGATACGCAGTATTTT

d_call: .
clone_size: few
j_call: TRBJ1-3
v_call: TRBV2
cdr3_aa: CASSELQGRNTIYF
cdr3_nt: TGTGCCAGCAGTGAACTACAGGGTAGAAACACCATATATTTT

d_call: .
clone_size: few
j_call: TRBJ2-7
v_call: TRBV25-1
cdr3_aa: CASSEHGSAYEQYF
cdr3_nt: TGTGCCAGCAGTGAACACGGGAGCGCCTACGAGCAGTACTTC

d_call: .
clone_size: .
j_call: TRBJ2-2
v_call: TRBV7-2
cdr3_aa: CASSLAGGNTGELFF
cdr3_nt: TGTGCCAGCAGCTTAGCGGGGGGGAACACCGGGGAGCTGTTTTTT

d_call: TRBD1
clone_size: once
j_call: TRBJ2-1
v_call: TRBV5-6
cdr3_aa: CASSRQGARNEQFF
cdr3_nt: TGTGCCAGCAGCCGACAGGGGGCCCGCAATGAGCAGTTCTTC

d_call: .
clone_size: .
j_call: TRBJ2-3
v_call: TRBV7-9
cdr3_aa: CASKDGLGGATDTQYF
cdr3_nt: TGTGCCAGCAAGGACGGATTGGGGGGAGCCACAGATACGCAGTATTTT

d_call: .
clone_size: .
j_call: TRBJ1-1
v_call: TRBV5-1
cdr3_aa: CASSFRINTEAFF
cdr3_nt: TGCGCCAGCAGCTTCCGTATTAACACTGAAGCTTTCTTT

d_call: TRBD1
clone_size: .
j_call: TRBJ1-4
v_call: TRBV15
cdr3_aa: CATSRDRGTGGEKLFF
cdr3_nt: TGTGCCACCAGCAGAGATCGTGGGACAGGGGGCGAAAAACTGTTTTTT

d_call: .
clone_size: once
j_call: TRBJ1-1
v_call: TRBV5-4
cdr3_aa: CASSLERVPTEAFF
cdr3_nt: TGTGCCAGCAGCTTGGAACGGGTCCCTACTGAAGCTTTCTTT

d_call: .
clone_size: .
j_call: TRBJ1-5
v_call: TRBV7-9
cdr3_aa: CASSPLGSQPQHF
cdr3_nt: TGTGCCAGCAGCCCCTTGGGTTCTCAGCCCCAGCATTTT

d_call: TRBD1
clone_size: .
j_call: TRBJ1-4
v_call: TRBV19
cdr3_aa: CASSWGTGGEKLFF
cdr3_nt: TGTGCCAGTAGTTGGGGGACAGGGGGCGAAAAACTGTTTTTT

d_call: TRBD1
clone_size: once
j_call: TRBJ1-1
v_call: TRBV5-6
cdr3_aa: CASSYPTGSFTEAFF
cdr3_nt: TGTGCCAGCAGCTACCCGACAGGGAGTTTCACTGAAGCTTTCTTT

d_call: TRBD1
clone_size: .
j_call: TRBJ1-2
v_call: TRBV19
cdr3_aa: CASKPGQGNYGYTF
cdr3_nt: TGTGCCAGTAAACCGGGACAGGGAAACTATGGCTACACCTTC

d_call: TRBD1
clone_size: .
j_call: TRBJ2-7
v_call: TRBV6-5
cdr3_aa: CASSRTNRGLYEQYF
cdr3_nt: TGTGCCAGCAGCCGCACTAACAGGGGATTGTACGAGCAGTACTTC

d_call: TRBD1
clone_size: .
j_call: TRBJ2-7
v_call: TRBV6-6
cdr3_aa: CASSRRDRVSYEQYF
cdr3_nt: TGTGCCAGCAGCCGACGGGACAGGGTCTCCTACGAGCAGTACTTC

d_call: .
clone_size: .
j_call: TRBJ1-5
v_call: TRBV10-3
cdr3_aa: CAISESQRSQPQHF
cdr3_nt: TGTGCCATCAGTGAGTCGCAGAGGAGTCAGCCCCAGCATTTT

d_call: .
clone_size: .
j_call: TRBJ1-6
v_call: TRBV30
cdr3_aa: CAWGEGWDNSPLHF
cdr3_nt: TGTGCCTGGGGAGAGGGTTGGGATAATTCACCCCTCCACTTT

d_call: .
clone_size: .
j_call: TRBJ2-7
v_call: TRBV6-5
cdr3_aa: CASSYSSAYEQYF
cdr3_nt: TGTGCCAGCAGTTACTCTAGTGCCTACGAGCAGTACTTC

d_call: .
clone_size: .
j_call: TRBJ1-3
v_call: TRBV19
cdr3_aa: CASSIGASSGNTIYF
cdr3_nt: TGTGCCAGTAGTATAGGCGCGAGCTCTGGAAACACCATATATTTT

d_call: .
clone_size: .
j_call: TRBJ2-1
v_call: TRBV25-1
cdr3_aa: CASSEYASDYNEQFF
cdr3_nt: TGTGCCAGCAGTGAATATGCGTCAGACTACAATGAGCAGTTCTTC

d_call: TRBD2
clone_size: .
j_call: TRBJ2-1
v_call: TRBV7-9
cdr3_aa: CASSLVGSGGGQFF
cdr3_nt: TGTGCCAGCAGCTTAGTGGGTAGCGGGGGAGGACAGTTCTTC

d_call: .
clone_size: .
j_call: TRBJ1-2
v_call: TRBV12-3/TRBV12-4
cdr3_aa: CASTRDPDGYTF
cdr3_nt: TGTGCCAGCACCAGAGACCCAGATGGCTACACCTTC